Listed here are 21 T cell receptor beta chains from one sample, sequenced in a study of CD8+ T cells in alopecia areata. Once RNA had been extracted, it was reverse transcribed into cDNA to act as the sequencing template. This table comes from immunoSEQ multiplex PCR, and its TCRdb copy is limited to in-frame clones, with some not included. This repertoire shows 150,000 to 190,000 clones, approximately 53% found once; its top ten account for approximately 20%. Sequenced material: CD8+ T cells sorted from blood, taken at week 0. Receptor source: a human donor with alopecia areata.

In DNA, the CDR3 is TGCGCCAGCAGCCGAGATTCACCCCTCCACTTT. Translating gives CASSRDSPLHF. The rearrangement uses TRBV4-3 and TRBJ1-6; D is unresolved. CDR3 length: 11 residues. V was shortened by 4 bases and J by 8 bases, with 3 bases between the two germline ends. CDR1 is LGHNA and CDR2 is YSLEER in the germline V gene.

CDR3 in DNA: TGCGCCAGCAGCTTGGATAGCACTGAAGCTTTCTTT. Protein: CASSLDSTEAFF. The V and J genes are TRBV5-1 and TRBJ1-1, with no clear D. This CDR3 has 12 residues. The ends were cut back, 0 bases at V and 4 bases at J, with 4 bases in the middle. Germline-derived CDR1 and CDR2 are SGHRS and YFSETQ.

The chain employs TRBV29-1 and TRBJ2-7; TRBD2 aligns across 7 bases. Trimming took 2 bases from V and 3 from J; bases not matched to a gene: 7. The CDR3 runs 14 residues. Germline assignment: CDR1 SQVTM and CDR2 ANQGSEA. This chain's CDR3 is CSVEKKGTNYEQYF. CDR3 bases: TGCAGCGTTGAAAAAAAAGGGACTAACTACGAGCAGTACTTC.

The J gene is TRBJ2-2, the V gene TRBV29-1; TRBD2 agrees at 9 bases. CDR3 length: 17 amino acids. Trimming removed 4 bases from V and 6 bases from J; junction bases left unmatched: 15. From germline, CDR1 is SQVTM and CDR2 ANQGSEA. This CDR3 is CSVGEVASGVIPGELFF. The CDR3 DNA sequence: TGCAGCGTTGGGGAGGTCGCTAGCGGGGTAATACCCGGGGAGCTGTTTTTT.

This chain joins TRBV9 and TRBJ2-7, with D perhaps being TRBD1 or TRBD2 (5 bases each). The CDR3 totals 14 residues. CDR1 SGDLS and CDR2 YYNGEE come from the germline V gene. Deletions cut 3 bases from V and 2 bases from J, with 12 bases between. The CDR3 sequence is CASSGRDRAYEQYF. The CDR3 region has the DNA TGTGCCAGCAGCGGACGGGACCGAGCCTACGAGCAGTACTTC.

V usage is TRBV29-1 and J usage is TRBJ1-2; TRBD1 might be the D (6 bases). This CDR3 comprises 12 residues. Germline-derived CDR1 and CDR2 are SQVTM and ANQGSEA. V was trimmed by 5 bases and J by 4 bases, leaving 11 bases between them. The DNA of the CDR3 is TGCAGCGTTAAACTGGGGGCCTATGGCTACACCTTC. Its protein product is CSVKLGAYGYTF.

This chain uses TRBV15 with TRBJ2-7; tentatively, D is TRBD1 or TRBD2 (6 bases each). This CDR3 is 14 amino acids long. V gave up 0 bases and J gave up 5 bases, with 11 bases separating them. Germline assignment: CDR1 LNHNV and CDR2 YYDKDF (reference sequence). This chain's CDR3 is CATSREGGRNEQYF. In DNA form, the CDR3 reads TGTGCCACCAGCAGAGAAGGGGGGAGGAACGAGCAGTACTTC.

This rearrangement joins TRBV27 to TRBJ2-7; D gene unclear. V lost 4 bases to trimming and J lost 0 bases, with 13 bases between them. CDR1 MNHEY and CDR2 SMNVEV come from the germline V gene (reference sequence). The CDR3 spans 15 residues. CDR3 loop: CASSYSAFRSYEQYF. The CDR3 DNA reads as TGTGCCAGCAGTTATTCAGCGTTTCGCTCCTACGAGCAGTACTTC.

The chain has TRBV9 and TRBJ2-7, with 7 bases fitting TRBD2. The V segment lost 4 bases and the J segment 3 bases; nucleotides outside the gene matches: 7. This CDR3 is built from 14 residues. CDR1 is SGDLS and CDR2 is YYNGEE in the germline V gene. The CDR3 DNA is TGTGCCAGCAGCCCCGGGGGGACCAACTACGAGCAGTACTTC. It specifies CASSPGGTNYEQYF.

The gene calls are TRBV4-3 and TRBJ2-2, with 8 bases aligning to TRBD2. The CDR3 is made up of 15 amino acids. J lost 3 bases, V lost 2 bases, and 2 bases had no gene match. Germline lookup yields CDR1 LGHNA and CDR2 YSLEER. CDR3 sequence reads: CASSQWRGDTGELFF. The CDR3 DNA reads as TGCGCCAGCAGCCAATGGCGGGGGGACACCGGGGAGCTGTTTTTT.

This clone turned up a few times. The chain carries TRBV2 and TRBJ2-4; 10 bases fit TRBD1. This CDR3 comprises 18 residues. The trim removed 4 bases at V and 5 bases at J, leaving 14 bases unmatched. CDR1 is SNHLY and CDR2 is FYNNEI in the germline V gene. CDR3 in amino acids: CASSGVGTGVRSENIQYF. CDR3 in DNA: TGTGCCAGCAGTGGAGTGGGGACAGGGGTTCGGTCGGAAAACATTCAGTACTTC.

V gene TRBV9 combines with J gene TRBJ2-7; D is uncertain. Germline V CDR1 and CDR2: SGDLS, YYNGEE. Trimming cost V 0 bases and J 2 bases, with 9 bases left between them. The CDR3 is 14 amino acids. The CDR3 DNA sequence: TGTGCCAGCAGCGTAGAGGATAGCCCCTACGAGCAGTACTTC. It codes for CASSVEDSPYEQYF. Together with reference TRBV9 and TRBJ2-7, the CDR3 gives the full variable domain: DSGVTQTPKHLITATGQRVTLRCSPRSGDLSVYWYQQSLDQGLQFLIQYYNGEERAKGNILERFSAQQFPDLHSELNLSSLELGDSALYFCASSVEDSPYEQYFGPGTRLTVT.

The chain's CDR3 is CASSHSQGYEQYF. DNA for the CDR3: TGTGCCAGCAGCCATAGTCAAGGCTACGAGCAGTACTTC. This chain connects TRBV13 to TRBJ2-7; D is ambiguous. The ends were cut back, 5 bases at V and 3 bases at J, with 11 bases in the middle. The CDR3 spans 13 residues. Looked up from germline, CDR1 is PRHDT and CDR2 is FYEKMQ (reference sequence).

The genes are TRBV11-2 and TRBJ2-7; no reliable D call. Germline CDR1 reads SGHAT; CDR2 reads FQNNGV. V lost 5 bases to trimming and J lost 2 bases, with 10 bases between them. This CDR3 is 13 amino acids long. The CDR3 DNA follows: TGTGCCAGCAGCCCCCAGCCCCCCTACGAGCAGTACTTC. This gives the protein CASSPQPPYEQYF.

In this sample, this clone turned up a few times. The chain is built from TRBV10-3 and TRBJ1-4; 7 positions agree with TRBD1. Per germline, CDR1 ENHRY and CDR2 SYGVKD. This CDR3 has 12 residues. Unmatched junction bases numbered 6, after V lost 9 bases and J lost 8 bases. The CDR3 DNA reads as TGTGCCATAAACCACAGGGGAGAAAAACTGTTTTTT. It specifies CAINHRGEKLFF.

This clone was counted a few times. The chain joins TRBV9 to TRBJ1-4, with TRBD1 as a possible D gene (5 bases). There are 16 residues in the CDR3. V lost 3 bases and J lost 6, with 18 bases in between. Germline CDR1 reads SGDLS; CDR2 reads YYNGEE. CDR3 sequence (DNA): TGTGCCAGCAGCGATTCTCCTGCGGGGACCGATGAAAAACTGTTTTTT. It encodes CASSDSPAGTDEKLFF.

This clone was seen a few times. CDR3 sequence: CARDRGDTDTQYF. The CDR3 DNA reads TGTGCCAGGGATCGGGGGGACACAGATACGCAGTATTTT. The chain links TRBV21-1 to TRBJ2-3; the D call in the table, TRBD2, was not verified against the DNA. TRBV21-1 is noted as a pseudogene. The CDR3 consists of 13 residues.

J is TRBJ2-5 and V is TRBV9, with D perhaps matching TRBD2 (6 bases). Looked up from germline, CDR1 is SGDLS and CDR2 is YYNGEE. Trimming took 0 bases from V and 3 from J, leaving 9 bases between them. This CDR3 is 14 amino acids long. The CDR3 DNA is TGTGCCAGCAGCGTAGGACTAGTCGAAGAGACCCAGTACTTC. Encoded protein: CASSVGLVEETQYF.

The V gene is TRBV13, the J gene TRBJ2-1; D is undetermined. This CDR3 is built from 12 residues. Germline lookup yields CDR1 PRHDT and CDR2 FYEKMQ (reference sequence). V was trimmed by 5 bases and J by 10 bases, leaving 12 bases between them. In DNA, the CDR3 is TGTGCCAGCAGCCCCCGGGCTAGAGAGCAGTTCTTC. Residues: CASSPRAREQFF.

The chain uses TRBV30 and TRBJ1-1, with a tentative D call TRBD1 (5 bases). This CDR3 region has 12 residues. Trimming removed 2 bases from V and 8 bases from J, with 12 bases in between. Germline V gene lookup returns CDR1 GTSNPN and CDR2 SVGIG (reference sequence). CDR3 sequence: CAWSPGSAEAFF. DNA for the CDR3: TGTGCCTGGAGTCCAGGGTCTGCAGAAGCTTTCTTT.

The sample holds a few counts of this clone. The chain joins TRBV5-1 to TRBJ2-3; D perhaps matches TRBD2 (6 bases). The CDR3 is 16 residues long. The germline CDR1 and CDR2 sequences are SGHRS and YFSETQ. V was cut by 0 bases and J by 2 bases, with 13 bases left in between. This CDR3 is CASSLAGRGNTDTQYF. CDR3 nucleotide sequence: TGCGCCAGCAGCTTGGCCGGGAGAGGAAACACAGATACGCAGTATTTT.